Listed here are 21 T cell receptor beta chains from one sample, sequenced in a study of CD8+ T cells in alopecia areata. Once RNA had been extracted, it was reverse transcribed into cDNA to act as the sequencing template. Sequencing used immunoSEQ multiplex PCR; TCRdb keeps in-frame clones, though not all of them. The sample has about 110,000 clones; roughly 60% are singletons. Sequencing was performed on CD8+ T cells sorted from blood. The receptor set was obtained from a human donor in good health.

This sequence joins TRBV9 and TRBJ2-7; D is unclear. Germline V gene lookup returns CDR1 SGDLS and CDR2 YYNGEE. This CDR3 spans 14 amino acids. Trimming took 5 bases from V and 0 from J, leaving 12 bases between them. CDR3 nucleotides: TGTGCCAGCAGTGGAACGGACGGCTCCTACGAGCAGTACTTC. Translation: CASSGTDGSYEQYF.

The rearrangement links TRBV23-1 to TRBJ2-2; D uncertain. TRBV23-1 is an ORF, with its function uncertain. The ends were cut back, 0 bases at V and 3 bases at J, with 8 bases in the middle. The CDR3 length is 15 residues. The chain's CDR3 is CASSQSSRYTGELFF. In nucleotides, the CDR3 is TGCGCCAGCAGTCAATCGTCGAGATACACCGGGGAGCTGTTTTTT.

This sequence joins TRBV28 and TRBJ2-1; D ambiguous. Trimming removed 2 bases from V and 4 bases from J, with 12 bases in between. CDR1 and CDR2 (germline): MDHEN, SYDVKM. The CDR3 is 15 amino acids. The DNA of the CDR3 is TGTGCCAGCAGTTTAAAGTCAGTTTGGTACAATGAGCAGTTCTTC. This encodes CASSLKSVWYNEQFF. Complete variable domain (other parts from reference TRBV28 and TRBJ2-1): DVKVTQSSRYLVKRTGEKVFLECVQDMDHENMFWYRQDPGLGLRLIYFSYDVKMKEKGDIPEGYSVSREKKERFSLILESASTNQTSMYLCASSLKSVWYNEQFFGPGTRLTVL.

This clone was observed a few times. This CDR3 reads CATSRDMGPGNTIYF. The CDR3 DNA reads as TGTGCCACCAGCAGAGATATGGGACCTGGAAACACCATATATTTT. The rearrangement joins TRBV15 to TRBJ1-3, with D perhaps matching TRBD1 (5 bases). V was trimmed by 0 bases and J by 2 bases, leaving 8 bases between them. The germline CDR1 and CDR2 sequences are LNHNV and YYDKDF (reference sequence). The CDR3 is 15 amino acids.

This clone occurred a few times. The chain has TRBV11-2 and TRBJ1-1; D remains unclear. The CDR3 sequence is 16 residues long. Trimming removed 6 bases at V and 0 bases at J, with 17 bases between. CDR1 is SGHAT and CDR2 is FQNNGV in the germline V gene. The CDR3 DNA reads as TGTGCCAGCAGACGTAAGGGAATCAACATGAACACTGAAGCTTTCTTT. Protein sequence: CASRRKGINMNTEAFF.

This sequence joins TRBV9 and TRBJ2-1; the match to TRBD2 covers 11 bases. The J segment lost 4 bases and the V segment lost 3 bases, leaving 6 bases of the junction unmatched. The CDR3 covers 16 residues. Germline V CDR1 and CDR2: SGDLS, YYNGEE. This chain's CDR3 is CASSATSGGHYNEQFF. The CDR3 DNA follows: TGTGCCAGCAGCGCAACTAGCGGGGGCCATTACAATGAGCAGTTCTTC.

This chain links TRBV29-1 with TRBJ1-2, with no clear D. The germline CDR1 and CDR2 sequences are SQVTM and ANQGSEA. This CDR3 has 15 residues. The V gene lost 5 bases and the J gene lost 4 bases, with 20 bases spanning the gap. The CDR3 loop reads CSVPDLTGSSYGYTF. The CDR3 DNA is TGCAGCGTTCCCGACCTTACCGGGTCATCCTATGGCTACACCTTC. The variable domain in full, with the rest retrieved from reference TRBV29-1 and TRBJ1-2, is SAVISQKPSRDICQRGTSLTIQCQVDSQVTMMFWYRQQPGQSLTLIATANQGSEATYESGFVIDKFPISRPNLTFSTLTVSNMSPEDSSIYLCSVPDLTGSSYGYTFGSGTRLTVV.

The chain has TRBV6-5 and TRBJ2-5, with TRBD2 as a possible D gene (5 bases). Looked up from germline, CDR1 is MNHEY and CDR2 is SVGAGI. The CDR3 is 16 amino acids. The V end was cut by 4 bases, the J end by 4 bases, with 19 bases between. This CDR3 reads CASSSPSGVGGETQYF. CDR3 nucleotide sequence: TGTGCCAGCAGTTCACCGAGCGGCGTCGGAGGAGAGACCCAGTACTTC.

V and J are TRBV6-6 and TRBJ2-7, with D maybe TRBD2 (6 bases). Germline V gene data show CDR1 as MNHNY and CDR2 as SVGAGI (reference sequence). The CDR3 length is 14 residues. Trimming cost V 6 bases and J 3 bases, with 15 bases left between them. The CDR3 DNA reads TGTGCCAGCAGAGTACCCCCGGGGGTCTACGAGCAGTACTTC. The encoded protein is CASRVPPGVYEQYF.

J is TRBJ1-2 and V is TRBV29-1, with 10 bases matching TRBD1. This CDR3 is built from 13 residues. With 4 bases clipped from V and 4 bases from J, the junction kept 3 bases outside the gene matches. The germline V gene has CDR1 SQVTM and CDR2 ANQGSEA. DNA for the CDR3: TGCAGCGTTGCGACAGGGGGCGCCTATGGCTACACCTTC. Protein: CSVATGGAYGYTF.

The DNA for the CDR3 is TGTGCCAGCAGCGTAGCCGAGGACAGGGGGAAAGCTTTCTTT. Protein sequence: CASSVAEDRGKAFF. The chain carries TRBV9 and TRBJ1-1; 10 nucleotides match TRBD1. Trimming at V came to 0 bases and at J to 9 bases, leaving 5 bases not matched to a gene. The CDR3 contains 14 residues. Per the germline V gene, CDR1 is SGDLS and CDR2 is YYNGEE.

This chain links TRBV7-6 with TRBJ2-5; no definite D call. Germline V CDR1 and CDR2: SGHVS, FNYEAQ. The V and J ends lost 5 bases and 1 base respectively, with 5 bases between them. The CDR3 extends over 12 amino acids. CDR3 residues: CASSPLQETQYF. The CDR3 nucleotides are TGTGCCAGCAGCCCCCTCCAAGAGACCCAGTACTTC.

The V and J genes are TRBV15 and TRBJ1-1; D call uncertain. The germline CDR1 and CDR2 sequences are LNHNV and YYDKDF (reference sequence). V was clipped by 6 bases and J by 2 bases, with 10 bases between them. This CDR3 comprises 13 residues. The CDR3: CATSVQPNTEAFF. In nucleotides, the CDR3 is TGTGCCACCAGTGTACAGCCTAACACTGAAGCTTTCTTT.

The CDR3 loop reads CASGSLSLAGELFF. The CDR3 DNA sequence: TGTGCCAGCGGGTCTCTCTCGTTGGCCGGGGAGCTGTTTTTT. The genes are TRBV6-1 and TRBJ2-2; D not certain. Trimming pared 8 bases from V and 6 bases from J, leaving 16 bases between. The CDR3 runs 14 residues. Germline CDR1 MNHNS, CDR2 SASEGT.

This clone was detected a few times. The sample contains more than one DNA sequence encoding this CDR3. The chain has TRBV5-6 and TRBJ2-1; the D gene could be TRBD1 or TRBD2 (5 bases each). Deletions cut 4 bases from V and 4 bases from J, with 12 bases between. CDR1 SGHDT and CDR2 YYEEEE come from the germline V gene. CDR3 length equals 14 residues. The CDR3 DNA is TGTGCCAGCAGCCCGGGTGGGACGTACAATGAGCAGTTCTTC. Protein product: CASSPGGTYNEQFF. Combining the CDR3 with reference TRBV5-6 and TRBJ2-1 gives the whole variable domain DAGVTQSPTHLIKTRGQQVTLRCSPKSGHDTVSWYQQALGQGPQFIFQYYEEEERQRGNFPDRFSGHQFPNYSSELNVNALLLGDSALYLCASSPGGTYNEQFFGPGTRLTVL.

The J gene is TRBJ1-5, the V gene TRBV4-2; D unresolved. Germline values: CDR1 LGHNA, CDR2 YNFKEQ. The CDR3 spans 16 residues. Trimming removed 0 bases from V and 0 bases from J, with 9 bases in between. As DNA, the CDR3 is TGTGCCAGCAGCCAAGAAGTCGCAGCTAGCAATCAGCCCCAGCATTTT. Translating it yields CASSQEVAASNQPQHF.

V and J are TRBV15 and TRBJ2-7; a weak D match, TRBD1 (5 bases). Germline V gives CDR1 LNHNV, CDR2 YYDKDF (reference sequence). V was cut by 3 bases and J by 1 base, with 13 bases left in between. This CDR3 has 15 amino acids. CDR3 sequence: CATSRSLDSSYEQYF. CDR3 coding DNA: TGTGCCACCAGCAGGTCCCTCGACAGTTCCTACGAGCAGTACTTC.

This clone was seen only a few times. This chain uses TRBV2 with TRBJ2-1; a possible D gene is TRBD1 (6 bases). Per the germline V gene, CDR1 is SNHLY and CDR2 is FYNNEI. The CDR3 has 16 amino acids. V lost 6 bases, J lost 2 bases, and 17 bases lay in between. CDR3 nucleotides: TGTGCCAGCAGGTCCACACAGGGTGTCGCCTACAATGAGCAGTTCTTC. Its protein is CASRSTQGVAYNEQFF.

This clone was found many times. Here the CDR3 reads CASSPWTRTYEQYF. CDR3 nucleotides: TGCGCCAGCAGCCCATGGACAAGGACCTACGAGCAGTACTTC. The gene calls are TRBV5-1 and TRBJ2-7; tentative D call: TRBD1 (5 bases). V was pared by 4 bases and J by 2 bases, with 13 bases between. Germline V CDR1 and CDR2: SGHRS, YFSETQ. This CDR3 region has 14 residues.

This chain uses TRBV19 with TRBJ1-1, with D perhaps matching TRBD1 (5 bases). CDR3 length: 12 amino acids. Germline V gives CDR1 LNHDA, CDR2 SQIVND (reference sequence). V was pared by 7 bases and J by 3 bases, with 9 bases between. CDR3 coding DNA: TGTGCCAGTATACGGGGGGACACTGAAGCTTTCTTT. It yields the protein CASIRGDTEAFF.

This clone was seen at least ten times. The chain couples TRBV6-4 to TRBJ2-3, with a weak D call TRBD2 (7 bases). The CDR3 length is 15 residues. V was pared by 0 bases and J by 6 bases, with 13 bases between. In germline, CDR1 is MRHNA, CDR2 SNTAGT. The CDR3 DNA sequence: TGTGCCAGCAGTGACTCGGGCGGGGGCGTGGATACGCAGTATTTT. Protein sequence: CASSDSGGGVDTQYF.